Each of the 24 T cell receptor beta chains below was sequenced from the same sample in a study of a mutant IDH1 vaccine in newly diagnosed glioma. The antigens these receptors bind are not known. Described time point: week 47, end of study. The content of each vaccine dose was 300 ug of mutant IDH1 20-mer peptide, and topical imiquimod accompanied it. Libraries were prepared by immunoSEQ multiplex PCR; TCRdb keeps only in-frame clonotypes and omits some of them. The data contain tens of thousands of clones, less than 75% of them singletons. This material consisted of peripheral blood mononuclear cells (PBMCs), taken from a glioma patient whose treatment included an IDH1 peptide vaccine. These receptors came from a man aged 35-49 years with glioma. Some clones in this sample may be carry-over from other donors' samples.

This clone was found a few times. Here the CDR3 DNA reads TGTGCCAGCAGTTTCATCGGGGGAGCTCCTGAAGCTTTCTTT. It specifies CASSFIGGAPEAFF. This sequence joins TRBV27 and TRBJ1-1, with D tentatively TRBD1 (5 bases). The CDR3 consists of 14 residues. The V end was cut by 3 bases, the J end by 6 bases, with 14 bases between. CDR1 is MNHEY, CDR2 SMNVEV, per germline (reference sequence).

The chain couples TRBV29-1 to TRBJ2-3, with 7 bases identical to TRBD1. Trimming took 2 bases from V and 3 from J; bases not matched to a gene: 14. The CDR3 extends over 17 amino acids. In germline, CDR1 is SQVTM, CDR2 ANQGSEA. The chain's CDR3 is CSVESGQWDFGTDTQYF. The CDR3 region has the DNA TGCAGCGTTGAATCGGGACAGTGGGATTTTGGGACAGATACGCAGTATTTT.

The chain links TRBV2 to TRBJ1-5; D remains unclear. The CDR3 spans 14 residues. Trimming removed 10 bases at V and 1 base at J, with 14 bases between. The V gene's germline CDR1 is SNHLY and CDR2 FYNNEI. The CDR3 sequence is CATGEGLSNQPQHF. CDR3 bases: TGTGCCACCGGGGAGGGCCTAAGCAATCAGCCCCAGCATTTT.

The genes are TRBV28 and TRBJ2-5; D unresolved. Germline V lookup: CDR1 MDHEN, CDR2 SYDVKM. CDR3 length: 10 residues. Trimming cost V 8 bases and J 9 bases, with 10 bases left between them. The CDR3 reads CASGRQAQYF. In DNA form, the CDR3 reads TGTGCCAGCGGACGGCAGGCCCAGTACTTC.

The gene calls are TRBV9 and TRBJ2-3, with D perhaps TRBD1 (5 bases). The CDR3 is 11 amino acids. Per germline, CDR1 SGDLS and CDR2 YYNGEE. Trimming shortened V by 3 bases and J by 10 bases, and 9 bases separated the two germline ends. The CDR3 DNA sequence: TGTGCCAGCAGCGGGACATTCGCGCAGTATTTT. Its translation: CASSGTFAQYF.

This clone appeared a few times. This sequence joins TRBV2 and TRBJ2-7, with 7 bases that match TRBD1. V dropped 7 bases and J dropped 0; count of bases not matched to a gene: 6. Germline lookup yields CDR1 SNHLY and CDR2 FYNNEI. The length of the CDR3 is 14 residues. CDR3: CASIRTGGSYEQYF. CDR3 sequence (DNA): TGTGCCAGCATACGGACAGGCGGCTCCTACGAGCAGTACTTC.

The sample holds a few counts of this clone. The V call is TRBV5-4, the J call TRBJ1-1, with no clear D. The ends were cut back, 4 bases at V and 1 base at J, with 17 bases in the middle. Germline loops: CDR1 SGHNT, CDR2 YYREEE (reference sequence). This CDR3 has 16 amino acids. Here the CDR3 DNA reads TGTGCCAGCAGCCCCGGCCCAGGTAGAGGGAACACTGAAGCTTTCTTT. Its protein is CASSPGPGRGNTEAFF.

The J gene is TRBJ1-4, the V gene TRBV7-6, with unresolved D. The CDR3 sequence is 15 residues long. Looked up from germline, CDR1 is SGHVS and CDR2 is FNYEAQ. Trimming removed 1 base at V and 8 bases at J, with 14 bases between. CDR3 DNA sequence: TGTGCCAGCAGCTTAGATGGGAACCCAGAGGAAAAACTGTTTTTT. This sequence encodes CASSLDGNPEEKLFF.

The chain couples TRBV5-4 to TRBJ2-1; TRBD2 agrees at 10 bases. The CDR3 covers 17 residues. Trimming at V came to 4 bases and at J to 0 bases, leaving 7 bases not matched to a gene. CDR1 is SGHNT and CDR2 is YYREEE in the germline V gene (reference sequence). The CDR3 sequence: CASSGGSGGPSYNEQFF. The DNA for the CDR3 is TGTGCCAGCAGCGGCGGTAGCGGGGGGCCCTCCTACAATGAGCAGTTCTTC.

This chain connects TRBV14 to TRBJ2-1; the D gene is possibly TRBD1 (5 bases). V was shortened by 4 bases and J by 7 bases, with 20 bases between the two germline ends. Germline V gene lookup returns CDR1 SGHDN and CDR2 FVKESK. The CDR3 has 16 residues. The chain's CDR3 is CASSPRVTVIQNEQFF. DNA of the CDR3: TGTGCCAGCAGCCCCAGGGTTACTGTTATTCAGAATGAGCAGTTCTTC.

The chain carries TRBV19 and TRBJ2-4; possible D gene TRBD1, 6 bases. The ends were cut back, 4 bases at V and 2 bases at J, with 15 bases in the middle. Germline values: CDR1 LNHDA, CDR2 SQIVND (reference sequence). The CDR3 spans 16 residues. The CDR3 coding sequence is TGTGCCAGTAGTACCCGGGACACGGTAACCAAAAACATTCAGTACTTC. Protein: CASSTRDTVTKNIQYF.

This rearrangement joins TRBV7-6 to TRBJ2-7; 7 bases fit TRBD1. This CDR3 has 14 residues. Unmatched junction bases numbered 5, after V lost 5 bases and J lost 1 base. CDR1 SGHVS and CDR2 FNYEAQ come from the germline V gene. The CDR3 is CASSLGQLSYEQYF. CDR3 sequence (DNA): TGTGCCAGCAGCCTGGGACAGCTTTCCTACGAGCAGTACTTC.

The chain has TRBV6-1 and TRBJ1-4; TRBD1 might be the D (6 bases). The germline CDR1 and CDR2 sequences are MNHNS and SASEGT. Trimming cost V 6 bases and J 0 bases, with 11 bases left between them. The CDR3 sequence is 15 residues long. CDR3 sequence (DNA): TGTGCCAGCAGCCCTACAGGGTCAACTAATGAAAAACTGTTTTTT. This gives the protein CASSPTGSTNEKLFF.

The chain joins TRBV9 to TRBJ2-2, with TRBD2 matching over 9 bases. Germline V gives CDR1 SGDLS, CDR2 YYNGEE. There are 16 residues in the CDR3. With V trimmed by 0 bases and J by 6 bases, 6 bases remained unmatched. The CDR3 DNA sequence: TGTGCCAGCAGCGTAGAAGGCGGGGGGGCCCCCGGGGAGCTGTTTTTT. Amino acids: CASSVEGGGAPGELFF. Complete variable domain (other parts from reference TRBV9 and TRBJ2-2): DSGVTQTPKHLITATGQRVTLRCSPRSGDLSVYWYQQSLDQGLQFLIQYYNGEERAKGNILERFSAQQFPDLHSELNLSSLELGDSALYFCASSVEGGGAPGELFFGEGSRLTVL.

The chain combines TRBV2 with TRBJ1-5; D call uncertain. Germline lookup yields CDR1 SNHLY and CDR2 FYNNEI. This CDR3 has 13 residues. V was shortened by 8 bases and J by 1 base, with 9 bases between the two germline ends. In nucleotides, the CDR3 is TGTGCCAGCGTTTGGCGAAGCAATCAGCCCCAGCATTTT. This codes for CASVWRSNQPQHF.

The chain recombines TRBV5-6 with TRBJ1-6; TRBD1 might be the D (5 bases). V dropped 4 bases and J dropped 6 bases, with 11 bases sitting between them. Germline lookup yields CDR1 SGHDT and CDR2 YYEEEE. The CDR3 extends over 14 amino acids. CDR3 in amino acids: CASSKLQVNSPLHF. DNA for the CDR3: TGTGCCAGCAGCAAGCTACAGGTTAATTCACCCCTCCACTTT.

This clone has just one count. This chain connects TRBV6-5 to TRBJ2-1; D is ambiguous. Deletions cut 2 bases from V and 10 bases from J, with 12 bases between. The CDR3 extends over 13 amino acids. Germline loops: CDR1 MNHEY, CDR2 SVGAGI. The CDR3 bases are TGTGCCAGCAGTTACCCCAGTGCAGTGGAGCAGTTCTTC. This gives the protein CASSYPSAVEQFF.

The chain links TRBV30 to TRBJ1-1; D may be TRBD1 (5 bases). The CDR3 sequence is 13 residues long. The germline V gene has CDR1 GTSNPN and CDR2 SVGIG (reference sequence). Trimming pared 3 bases from V and 3 bases from J, leaving 11 bases between. CDR3: CAWRYQGYTEAFF. The CDR3 DNA sequence: TGTGCCTGGAGGTATCAGGGTTACACTGAAGCTTTCTTT.

This chain links TRBV2 with TRBJ1-4; no reliable D call. The V gene lost 1 base and the J gene lost 8 bases, with 5 bases spanning the gap. The CDR3 totals 12 residues. CDR1 and CDR2 from the germline V gene are SNHLY and FYNNEI. CDR3 DNA: TGTGCCAGCAGTGAAGTCGGAGAAAAACTGTTTTTT. It is translated as CASSEVGEKLFF. Using reference TRBV2 and TRBJ1-4 for the parts outside the CDR3, the full variable domain is EPEVTQTPSHQVTQMGQEVILRCVPISNHLYFYWYRQILGQKVEFLVSFYNNEISEKSEIFDDQFSVERPDGSNFTLKIRSTKLEDSAMYFCASSEVGEKLFFGSGTQLSVL.

The table lists this clone with a few counts. V is TRBV5-4 and J is TRBJ1-2, with D possibly being TRBD1 (5 bases). The CDR3 is made up of 15 amino acids. Germline V lookup: CDR1 SGHNT, CDR2 YYREEE (reference sequence). The V end was cut by 3 bases, the J end by 8 bases, with 20 bases between. The CDR3 DNA reads TGTGCCAGCAGCTCCGGGGGGGACGGCTCATTCGGCTACACCTTC. Its translation: CASSSGGDGSFGYTF.

The chain recombines TRBV12-5 with TRBJ1-5, with TRBD1 matching over 8 bases. This CDR3 comprises 19 residues. V lost 1 base to trimming and J lost 3 bases; unmatched junction nucleotides: 14. The germline V gene has CDR1 LGHNT and CDR2 FRNRAP. The CDR3 DNA reads as TGTGCTAGTGGTTTGGGAGTCCCGGACAGGGAGGGAGTCAATCAGCCCCAGCATTTT. Protein product: CASGLGVPDREGVNQPQHF.

The V gene is TRBV5-4, the J gene TRBJ1-6; TRBD1 matches 7 bases. This CDR3 contains 14 residues. V trimming: 4 bases; J trimming: 7 bases; junction bases outside the gene matches: 5. Germline V gives CDR1 SGHNT, CDR2 YYREEE (reference sequence). The CDR3 sequence: CASSDREENSPLHF. The CDR3 DNA is TGTGCCAGCAGCGACAGGGAAGAGAATTCACCCCTCCACTTT.

This rearrangement joins TRBV5-6 to TRBJ2-5; D may be TRBD1 (5 bases). The CDR3 runs to 13 residues. V gave up 1 base and J gave up 2 bases, with 6 bases separating them. CDR1 and CDR2 from the germline V gene are SGHDT and YYEEEE. CDR3 in DNA: TGTGCCAGCAGCTTGCCAGGGCAAGAGACCCAGTACTTC. Its protein product is CASSLPGQETQYF.

This clone was picked up a small number of times. The chain joins TRBV5-1 to TRBJ2-5, with D perhaps matching TRBD1 (6 bases). The V end was cut by 3 bases, the J end by 5 bases, with 17 bases between. This CDR3 contains 15 residues. Germline CDR1 and CDR2: SGHRS and YFSETQ. CDR3 sequence: CASSSFGGSQETQYF. In DNA form, the CDR3 reads TGCGCCAGCAGCTCGTTTGGGGGCTCTCAGGAGACCCAGTACTTC.